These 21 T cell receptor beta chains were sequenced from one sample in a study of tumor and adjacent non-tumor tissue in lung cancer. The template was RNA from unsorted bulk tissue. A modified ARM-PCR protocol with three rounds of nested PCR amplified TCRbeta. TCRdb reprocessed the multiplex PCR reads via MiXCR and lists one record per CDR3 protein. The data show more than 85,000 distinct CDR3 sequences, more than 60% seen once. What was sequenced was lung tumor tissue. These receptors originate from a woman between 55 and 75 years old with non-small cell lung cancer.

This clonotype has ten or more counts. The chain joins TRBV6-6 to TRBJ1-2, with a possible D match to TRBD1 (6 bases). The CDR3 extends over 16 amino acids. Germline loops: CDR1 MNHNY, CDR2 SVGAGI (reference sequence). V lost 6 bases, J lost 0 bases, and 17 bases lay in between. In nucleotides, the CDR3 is TGTGCCAGCAGACCCAGGGGAGCGTCCCCTAACTATGGCTACACCTTC. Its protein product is CASRPRGASPNYGYTF.

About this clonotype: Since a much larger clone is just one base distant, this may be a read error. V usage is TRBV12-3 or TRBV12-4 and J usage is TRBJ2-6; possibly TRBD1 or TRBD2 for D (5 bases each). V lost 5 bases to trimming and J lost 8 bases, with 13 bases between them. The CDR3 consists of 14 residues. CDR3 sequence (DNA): TGTGCCAGCAGTGTGGGGACCGGGCCCAACGTCCTGACTTTC. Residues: CASSVGTGPNVLTF.

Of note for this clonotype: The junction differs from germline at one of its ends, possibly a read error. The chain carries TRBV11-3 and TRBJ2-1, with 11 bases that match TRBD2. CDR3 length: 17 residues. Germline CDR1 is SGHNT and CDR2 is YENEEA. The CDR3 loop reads CAGSLELTSGNLNEQLF. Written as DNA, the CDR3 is TGTGCCGGCAGCTTAGAGTTGACTAGCGGGAACCTCAATGAGCAGTTATTC. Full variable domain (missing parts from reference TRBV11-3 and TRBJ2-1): EAGVVQSPRYKIIEKKQPVAFWCNPISGHNTLYWYLQNLGQGPELLIRYENEEAVDDSQLPKDRFSAERLKGVDSTLKIQPAELGDSAVYLCAGSLELTSGNLNEQLFGPGTRLTVL.

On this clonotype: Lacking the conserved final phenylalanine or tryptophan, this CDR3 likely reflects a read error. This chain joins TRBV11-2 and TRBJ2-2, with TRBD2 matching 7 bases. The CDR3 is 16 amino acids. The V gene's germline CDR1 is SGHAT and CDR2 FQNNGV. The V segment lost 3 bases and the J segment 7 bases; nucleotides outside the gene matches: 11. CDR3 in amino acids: CASSFAPQRGVGELFY. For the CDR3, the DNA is TGTGCCAGCAGCTTTGCCCCCCAGCGGGGAGTCGGGGAGCTGTTTTAT.

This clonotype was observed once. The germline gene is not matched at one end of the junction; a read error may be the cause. In DNA, the CDR3 is TGCGCCAGCTGCCAAAGACAGGGCGAGGAGACCCAGTACTTC. It codes for CASCQRQGEETQYF. The rearrangement joins TRBV4-1 to TRBJ2-5, with 7 bases fitting TRBD1. This CDR3 has 14 amino acids. CDR1 is MGHRA and CDR2 is YSYEKL in the germline V gene.

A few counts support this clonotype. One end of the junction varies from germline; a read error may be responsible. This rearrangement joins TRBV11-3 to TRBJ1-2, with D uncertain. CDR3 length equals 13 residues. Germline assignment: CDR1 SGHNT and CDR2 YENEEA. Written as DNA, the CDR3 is TGTGCCAGCATCCCGACCTTAAAAACCGGGAGCACTTTC. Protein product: CASIPTLKTGSTF. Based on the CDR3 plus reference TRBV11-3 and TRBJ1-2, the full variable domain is EAGVVQSPRYKIIEKKQPVAFWCNPISGHNTLYWYLQNLGQGPELLIRYENEEAVDDSQLPKDRFSAERLKGVDSTLKIQPAELGDSAVYLCASIPTLKTGSTFGSGTRLTVV.

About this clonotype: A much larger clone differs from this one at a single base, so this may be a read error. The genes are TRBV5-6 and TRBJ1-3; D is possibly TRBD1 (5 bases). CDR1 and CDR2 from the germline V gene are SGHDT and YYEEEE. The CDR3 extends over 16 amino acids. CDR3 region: CASSLRDGYSGYTIYF. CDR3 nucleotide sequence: TGTGCCAGCAGCTTGAGGGACGGCTACTCTGGATACACCATATATTTT.

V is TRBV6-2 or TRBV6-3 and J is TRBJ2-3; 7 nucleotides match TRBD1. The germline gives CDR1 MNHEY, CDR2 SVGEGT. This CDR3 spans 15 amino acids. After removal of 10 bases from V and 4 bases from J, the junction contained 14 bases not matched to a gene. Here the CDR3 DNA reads TGTGCCAATAGTCCGGACGAGGGGGCGGCAGATACGCAGTATTTT. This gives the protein CANSPDEGAADTQYF.

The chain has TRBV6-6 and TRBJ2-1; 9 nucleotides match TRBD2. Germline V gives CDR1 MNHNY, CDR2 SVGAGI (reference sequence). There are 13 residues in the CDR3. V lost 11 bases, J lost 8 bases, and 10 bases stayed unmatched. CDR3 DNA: TGTGCCGGTAGTCAGAGCGGGAGGTATGAGCAGTTCTTC. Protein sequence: CAGSQSGRYEQFF.

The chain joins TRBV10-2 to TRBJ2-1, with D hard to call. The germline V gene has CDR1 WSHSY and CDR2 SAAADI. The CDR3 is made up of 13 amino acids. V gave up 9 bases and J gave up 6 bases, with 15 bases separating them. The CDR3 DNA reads TGCGCCAGTAGTAAGATGCCCGGCAATGAGCAGTTCTTC. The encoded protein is CASSKMPGNEQFF.

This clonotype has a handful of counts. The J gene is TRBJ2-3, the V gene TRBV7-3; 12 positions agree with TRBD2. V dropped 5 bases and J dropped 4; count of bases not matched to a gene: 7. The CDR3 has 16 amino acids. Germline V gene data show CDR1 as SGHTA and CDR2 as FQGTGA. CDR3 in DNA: TGTGCCAGCAGCCCCGGACTAGCGGGAAGGGCAGATACGCAGTATTTT. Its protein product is CASSPGLAGRADTQYF.

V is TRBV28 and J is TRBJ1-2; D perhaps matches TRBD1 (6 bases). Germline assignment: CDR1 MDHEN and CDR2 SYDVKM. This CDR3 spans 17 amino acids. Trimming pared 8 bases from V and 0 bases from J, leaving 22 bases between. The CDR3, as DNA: TGTGCCAGCCTATCCCATGGAGGGGGGGCGCCTAACTATGGCTACACCTTC. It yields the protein CASLSHGGGAPNYGYTF.

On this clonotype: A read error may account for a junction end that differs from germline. The CDR3 nucleotides read TGTGTCAGCAGCAAGAGCATGGGGGCCCGCATTGGAAACACCATATATTTT. Translating it yields CVSSKSMGARIGNTIYF. This rearrangement joins TRBV11-1 to TRBJ1-3; the D gene is possibly TRBD1 (6 bases). The length of the CDR3 is 17 residues. From germline, CDR1 is SGHAT and CDR2 FQDESV (reference sequence).

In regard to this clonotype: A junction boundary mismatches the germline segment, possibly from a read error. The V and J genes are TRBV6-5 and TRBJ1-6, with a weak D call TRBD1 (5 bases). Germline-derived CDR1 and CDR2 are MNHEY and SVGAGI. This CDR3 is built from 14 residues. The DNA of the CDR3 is TGTGCCTGCAGTTATTCGCCAGGGAATTCACCCCTCCACTTT. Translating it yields CACSYSPGNSPLHF.

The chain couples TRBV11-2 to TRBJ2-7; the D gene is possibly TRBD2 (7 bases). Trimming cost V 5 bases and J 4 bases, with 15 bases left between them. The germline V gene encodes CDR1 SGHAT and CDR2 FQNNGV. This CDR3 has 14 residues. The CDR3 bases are TGTGCCAGCAGCCCGGCGGGGGCGCTTTACGAGCAGTACTTC. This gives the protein CASSPAGALYEQYF.

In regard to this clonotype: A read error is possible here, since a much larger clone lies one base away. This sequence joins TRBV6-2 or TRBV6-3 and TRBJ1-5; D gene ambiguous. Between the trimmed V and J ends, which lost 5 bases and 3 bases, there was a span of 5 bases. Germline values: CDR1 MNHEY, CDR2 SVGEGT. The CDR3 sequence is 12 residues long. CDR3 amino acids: CASSPINQPQHF. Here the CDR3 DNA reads TGTGCCAGCAGTCCTATCAATCAGCCCCAGCATTTT.

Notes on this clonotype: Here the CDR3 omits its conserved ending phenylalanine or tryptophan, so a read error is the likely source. CDR3 in DNA: TGTGCCAGTGGGACAGGGCTCTTCTATGGGGCCAACGTCCTGACTTTA. Encoded protein: CASGTGLFYGANVLTL. J is TRBJ2-6 and V is TRBV12-3 or TRBV12-4; TRBD1 matches at 9 bases. With 9 bases clipped from V and 3 bases from J, the junction kept 9 bases outside the gene matches. This CDR3 comprises 16 residues.

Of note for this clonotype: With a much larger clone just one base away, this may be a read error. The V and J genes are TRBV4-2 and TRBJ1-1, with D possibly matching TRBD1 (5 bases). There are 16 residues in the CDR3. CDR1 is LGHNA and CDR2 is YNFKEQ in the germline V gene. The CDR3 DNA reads TGTGCCAGCAGCCAAGAACTTCAGGGTATGAACGCTGAAGCTTTCTTT. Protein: CASSQELQGMNAEAFF.

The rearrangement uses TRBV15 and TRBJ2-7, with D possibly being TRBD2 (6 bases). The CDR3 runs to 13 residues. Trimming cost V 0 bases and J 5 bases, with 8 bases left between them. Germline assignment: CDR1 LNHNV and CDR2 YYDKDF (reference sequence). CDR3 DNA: TGTGCCACCAGCAGAGATCGCGGGAACGAGCAGTACTTC. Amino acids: CATSRDRGNEQYF.

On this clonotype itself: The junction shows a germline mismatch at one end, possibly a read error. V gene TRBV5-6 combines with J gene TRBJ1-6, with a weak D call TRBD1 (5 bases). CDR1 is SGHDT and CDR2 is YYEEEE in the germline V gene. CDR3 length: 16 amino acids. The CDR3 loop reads CANSPDLGVGDSSLHF. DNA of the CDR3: TGTGCCAACAGCCCGGACTTGGGGGTGGGCGATTCATCCCTCCACTTT.

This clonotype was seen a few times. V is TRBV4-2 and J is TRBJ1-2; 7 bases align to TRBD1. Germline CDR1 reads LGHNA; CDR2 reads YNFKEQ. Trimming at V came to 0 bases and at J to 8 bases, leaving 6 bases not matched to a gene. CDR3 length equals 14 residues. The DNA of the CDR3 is TGTGCCAGCAGCCAAGAGATGGGACAGCGAGGCTACACCTTC. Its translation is CASSQEMGQRGYTF.